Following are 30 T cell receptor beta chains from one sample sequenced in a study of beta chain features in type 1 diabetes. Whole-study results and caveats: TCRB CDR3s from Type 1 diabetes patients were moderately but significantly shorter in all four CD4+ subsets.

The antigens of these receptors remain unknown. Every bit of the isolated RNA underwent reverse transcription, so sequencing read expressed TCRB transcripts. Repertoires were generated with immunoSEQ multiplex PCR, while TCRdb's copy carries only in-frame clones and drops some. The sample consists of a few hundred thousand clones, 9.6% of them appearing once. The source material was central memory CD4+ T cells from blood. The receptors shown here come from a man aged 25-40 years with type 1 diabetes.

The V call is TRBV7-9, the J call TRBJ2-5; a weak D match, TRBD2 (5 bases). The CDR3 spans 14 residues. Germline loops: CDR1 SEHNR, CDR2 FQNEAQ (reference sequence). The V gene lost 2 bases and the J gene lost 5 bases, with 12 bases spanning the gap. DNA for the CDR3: TGTGCCAGCAGCTTAACGGGATGGGAGGAGACCCAGTACTTC. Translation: CASSLTGWEETQYF. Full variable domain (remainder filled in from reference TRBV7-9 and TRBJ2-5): DTGVSQNPRHKITKRGQNVTFRCDPISEHNRLYWYRQTLGQGPEFLTYFQNEAQLEKSRLLSDRFSAERPKGSFSTLEIQRTEQGDSAMYLCASSLTGWEETQYFGPGTRLLVL.

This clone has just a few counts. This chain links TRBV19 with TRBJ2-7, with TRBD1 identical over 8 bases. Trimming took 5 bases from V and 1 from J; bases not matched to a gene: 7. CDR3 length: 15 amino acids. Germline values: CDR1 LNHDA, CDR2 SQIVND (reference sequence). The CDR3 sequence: CASSLDRAGSYEQYF. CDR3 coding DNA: TGTGCCAGTAGTCTGGACAGGGCTGGGTCCTACGAGCAGTACTTC. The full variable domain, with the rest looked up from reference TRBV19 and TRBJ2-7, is DGGITQSPKYLFRKEGQNVTLSCEQNLNHDAMYWYRQDPGQGLRLIYYSQIVNDFQKGDIAEGYSVSREKKESFPLTVTSAQKNPTAFYLCASSLDRAGSYEQYFGPGTRLTVT.

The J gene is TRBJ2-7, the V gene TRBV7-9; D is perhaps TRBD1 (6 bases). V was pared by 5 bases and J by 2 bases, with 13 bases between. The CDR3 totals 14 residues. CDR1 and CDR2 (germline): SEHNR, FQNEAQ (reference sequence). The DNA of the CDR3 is TGTGCCAGCAGCATCGACAGGACCACCTACGAGCAGTACTTC. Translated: CASSIDRTTYEQYF.

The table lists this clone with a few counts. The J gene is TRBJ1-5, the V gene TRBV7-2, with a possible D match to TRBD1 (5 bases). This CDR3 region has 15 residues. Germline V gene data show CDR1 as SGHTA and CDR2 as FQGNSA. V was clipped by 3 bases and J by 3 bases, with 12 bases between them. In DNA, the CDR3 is TGTGCCAGCAGCTTCCCCCAGGGAATCAATCAGCCCCAGCATTTT. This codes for CASSFPQGINQPQHF.

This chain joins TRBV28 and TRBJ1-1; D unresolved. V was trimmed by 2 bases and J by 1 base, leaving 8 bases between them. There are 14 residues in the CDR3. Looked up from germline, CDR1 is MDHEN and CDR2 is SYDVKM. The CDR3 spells CASSLVQRNTEAFF. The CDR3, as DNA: TGTGCCAGCAGTTTAGTCCAGCGGAACACTGAAGCTTTCTTT.

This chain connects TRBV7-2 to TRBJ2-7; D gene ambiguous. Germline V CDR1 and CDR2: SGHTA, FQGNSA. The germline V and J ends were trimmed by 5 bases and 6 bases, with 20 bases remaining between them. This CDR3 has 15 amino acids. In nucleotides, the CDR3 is TGTGCCAGCAGCCCTGGGCCTTCAAGCCCCATCGAGCAGTACTTC. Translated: CASSPGPSSPIEQYF.

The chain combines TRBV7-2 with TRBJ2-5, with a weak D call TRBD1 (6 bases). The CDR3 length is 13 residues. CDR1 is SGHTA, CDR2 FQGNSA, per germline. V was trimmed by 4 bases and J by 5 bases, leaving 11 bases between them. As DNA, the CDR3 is TGTGCCAGCAGCTCCAGGGGTGGGGAGACCCAGTACTTC. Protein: CASSSRGGETQYF.

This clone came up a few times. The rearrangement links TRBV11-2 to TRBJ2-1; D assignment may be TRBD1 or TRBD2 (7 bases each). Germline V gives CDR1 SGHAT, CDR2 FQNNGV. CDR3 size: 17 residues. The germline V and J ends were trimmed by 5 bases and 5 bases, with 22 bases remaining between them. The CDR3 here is CASSKQGRLAVHNEQFF. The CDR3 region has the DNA TGTGCCAGCAGCAAACAGGGGCGGCTAGCGGTACACAATGAGCAGTTCTTC.

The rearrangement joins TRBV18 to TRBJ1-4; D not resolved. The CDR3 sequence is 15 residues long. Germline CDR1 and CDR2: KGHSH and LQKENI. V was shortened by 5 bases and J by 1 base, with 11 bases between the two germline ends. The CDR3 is CASSIRIGTNEKLFF. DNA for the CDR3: TGTGCCAGCTCAATCCGTATAGGAACTAATGAAAAACTGTTTTTT. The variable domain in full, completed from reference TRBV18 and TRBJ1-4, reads NAGVMQNPRHLVRRRGQEARLRCSPMKGHSHVYWYRQLPEEGLKFMVYLQKENIIDESGMPKERFSAEFPKEGPSILRIQQVVRGDSAAYFCASSIRIGTNEKLFFGSGTQLSVL.

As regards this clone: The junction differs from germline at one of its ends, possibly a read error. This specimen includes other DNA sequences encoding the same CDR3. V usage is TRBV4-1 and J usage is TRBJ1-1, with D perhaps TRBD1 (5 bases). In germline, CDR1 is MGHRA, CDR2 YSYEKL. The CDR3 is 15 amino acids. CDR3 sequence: CASSQDIRDITEAFF. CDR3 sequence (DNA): TGTGCCAGCAGCCAAGATATCAGGGATATCACTGAAGCTTTCTTT.

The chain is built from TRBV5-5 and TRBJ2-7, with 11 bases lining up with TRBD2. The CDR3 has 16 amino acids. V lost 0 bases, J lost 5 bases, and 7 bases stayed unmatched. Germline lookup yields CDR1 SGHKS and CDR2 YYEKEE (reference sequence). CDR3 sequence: CASSLALAGGGNEQYF. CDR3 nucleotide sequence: TGTGCCAGCAGCTTGGCCCTAGCGGGAGGTGGAAACGAGCAGTACTTC.

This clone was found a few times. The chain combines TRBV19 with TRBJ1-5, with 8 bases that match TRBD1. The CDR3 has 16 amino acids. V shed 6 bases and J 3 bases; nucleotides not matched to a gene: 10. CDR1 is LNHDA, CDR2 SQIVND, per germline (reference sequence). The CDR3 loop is CASSRSTGGNNQPQHF. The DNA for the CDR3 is TGTGCCAGTAGCCGGAGTACAGGGGGGAACAATCAGCCCCAGCATTTT.

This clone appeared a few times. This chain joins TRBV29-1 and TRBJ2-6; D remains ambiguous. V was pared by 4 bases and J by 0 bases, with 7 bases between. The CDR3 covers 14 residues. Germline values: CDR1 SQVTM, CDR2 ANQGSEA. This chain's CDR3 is CSVVKYSGANVLTF. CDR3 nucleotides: TGCAGCGTTGTAAAATACTCTGGGGCCAACGTCCTGACTTTC.

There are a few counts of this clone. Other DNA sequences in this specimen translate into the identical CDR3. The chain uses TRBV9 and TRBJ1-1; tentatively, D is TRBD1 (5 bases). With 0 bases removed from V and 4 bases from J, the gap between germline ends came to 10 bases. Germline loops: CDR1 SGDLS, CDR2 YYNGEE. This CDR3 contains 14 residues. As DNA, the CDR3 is TGTGCCAGCAGCGTAGTCGGGGGTTTCACTGAAGCTTTCTTT. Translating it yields CASSVVGGFTEAFF.

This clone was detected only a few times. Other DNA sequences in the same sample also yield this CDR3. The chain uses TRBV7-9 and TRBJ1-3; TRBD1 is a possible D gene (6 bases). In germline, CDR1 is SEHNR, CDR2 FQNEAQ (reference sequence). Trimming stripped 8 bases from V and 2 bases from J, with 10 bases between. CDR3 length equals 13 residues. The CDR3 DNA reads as TGTGCCAGCTCCCCAGGGGCTGGAAACACCATATATTTT. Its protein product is CASSPGAGNTIYF.

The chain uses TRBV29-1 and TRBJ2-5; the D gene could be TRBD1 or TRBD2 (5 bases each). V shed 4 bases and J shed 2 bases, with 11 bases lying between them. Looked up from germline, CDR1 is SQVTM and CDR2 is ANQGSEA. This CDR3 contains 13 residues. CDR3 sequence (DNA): TGCAGCGTTGCCGGGACCATGCAAGAGACCCAGTACTTC. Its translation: CSVAGTMQETQYF.

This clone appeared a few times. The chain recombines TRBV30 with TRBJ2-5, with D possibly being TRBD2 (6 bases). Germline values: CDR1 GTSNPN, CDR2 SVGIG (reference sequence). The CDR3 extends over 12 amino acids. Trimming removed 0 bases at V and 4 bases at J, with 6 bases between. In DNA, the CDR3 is TGTGCCTGGAGTGTTAGCGGAGAGACCCAGTACTTC. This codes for CAWSVSGETQYF.

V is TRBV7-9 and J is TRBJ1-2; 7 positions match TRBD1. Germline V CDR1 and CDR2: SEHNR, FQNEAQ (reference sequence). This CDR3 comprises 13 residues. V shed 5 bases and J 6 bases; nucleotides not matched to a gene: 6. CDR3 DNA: TGTGCCAGCAGCGAGACAGGGATGAATGGCTACACCTTC. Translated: CASSETGMNGYTF.

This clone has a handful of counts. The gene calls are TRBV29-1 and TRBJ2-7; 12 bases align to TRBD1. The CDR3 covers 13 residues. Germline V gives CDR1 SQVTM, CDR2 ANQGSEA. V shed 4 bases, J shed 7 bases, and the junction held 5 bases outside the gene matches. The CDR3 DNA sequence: TGCAGCGTTGTAGGGACAGGGGGCAGGGAGCAGTACTTC. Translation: CSVVGTGGREQYF.

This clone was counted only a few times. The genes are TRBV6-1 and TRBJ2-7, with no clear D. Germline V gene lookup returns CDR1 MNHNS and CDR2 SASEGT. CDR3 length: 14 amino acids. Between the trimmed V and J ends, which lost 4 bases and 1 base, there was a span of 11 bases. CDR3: CASSGGSYSYEQYF. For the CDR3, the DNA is TGTGCCAGCAGTGGAGGATCCTATTCCTACGAGCAGTACTTC.

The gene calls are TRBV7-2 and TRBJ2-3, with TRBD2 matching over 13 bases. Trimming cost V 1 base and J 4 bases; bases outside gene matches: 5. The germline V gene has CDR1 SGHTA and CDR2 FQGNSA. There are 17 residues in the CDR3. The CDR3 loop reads CASSLELAGGPPDTQYF. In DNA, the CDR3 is TGTGCCAGCAGCTTAGAACTAGCGGGAGGGCCCCCAGATACGCAGTATTTT.

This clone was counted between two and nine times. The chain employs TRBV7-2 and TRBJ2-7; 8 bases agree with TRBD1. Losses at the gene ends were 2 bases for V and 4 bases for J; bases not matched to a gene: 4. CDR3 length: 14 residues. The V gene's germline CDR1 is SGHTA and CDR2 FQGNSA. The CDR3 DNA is TGTGCCAGCAGCTTAAACAGGGGGTCTTACGAGCAGTACTTC. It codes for CASSLNRGSYEQYF.

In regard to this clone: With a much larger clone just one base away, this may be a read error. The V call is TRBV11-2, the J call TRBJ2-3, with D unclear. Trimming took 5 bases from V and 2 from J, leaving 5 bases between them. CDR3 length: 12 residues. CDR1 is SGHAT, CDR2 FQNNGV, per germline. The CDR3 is CASSHYTDTQYF. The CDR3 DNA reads TGTGCCAGCAGCCATTACACAGATACGCAGTATTTT. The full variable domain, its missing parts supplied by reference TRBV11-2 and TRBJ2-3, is EAGVAQSPRYKIIEKRQSVAFWCNPISGHATLYWYQQILGQGPKLLIQFQNNGVVDDSQLPKDRFSAERLKGVDSTLKIQPAKLEDSAVYLCASSHYTDTQYFGPGTRLTVL.

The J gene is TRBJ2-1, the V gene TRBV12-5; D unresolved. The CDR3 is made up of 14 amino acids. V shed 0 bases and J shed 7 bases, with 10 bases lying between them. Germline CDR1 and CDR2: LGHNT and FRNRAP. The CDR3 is CASGLVPGFNEQFF. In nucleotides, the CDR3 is TGTGCTAGTGGTTTGGTACCCGGATTTAATGAGCAGTTCTTC.

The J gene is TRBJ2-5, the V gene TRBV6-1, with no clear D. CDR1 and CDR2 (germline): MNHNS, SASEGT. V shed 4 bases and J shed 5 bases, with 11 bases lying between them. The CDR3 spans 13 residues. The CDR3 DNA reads TGTGCCAGCAGTGTACGAATGCAGGAGACCCAGTACTTC. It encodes CASSVRMQETQYF.

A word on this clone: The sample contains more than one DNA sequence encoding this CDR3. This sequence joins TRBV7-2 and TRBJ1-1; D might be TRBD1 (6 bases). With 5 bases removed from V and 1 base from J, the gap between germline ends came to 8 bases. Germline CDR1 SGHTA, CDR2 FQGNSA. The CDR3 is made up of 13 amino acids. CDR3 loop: CASSGGGNTEAFF. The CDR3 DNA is TGTGCCAGCAGCGGAGGGGGGAACACTGAAGCTTTCTTT.

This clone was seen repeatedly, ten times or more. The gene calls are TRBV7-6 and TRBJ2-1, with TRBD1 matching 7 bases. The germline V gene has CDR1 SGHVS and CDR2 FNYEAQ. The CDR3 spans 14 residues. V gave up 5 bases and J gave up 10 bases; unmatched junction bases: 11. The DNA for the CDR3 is TGTGCCAGCAGCCCAAGGACAGGACAATTCGAGCAGTTCTTC. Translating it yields CASSPRTGQFEQFF.

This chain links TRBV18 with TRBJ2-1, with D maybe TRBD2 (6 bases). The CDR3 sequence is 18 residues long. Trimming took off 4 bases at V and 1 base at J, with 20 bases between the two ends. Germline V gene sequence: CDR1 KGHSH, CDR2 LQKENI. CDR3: CASSRGVQVLGSYNEQFF. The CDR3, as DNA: TGTGCCAGCTCACGGGGGGTACAGGTATTGGGGTCCTACAATGAGCAGTTCTTC.

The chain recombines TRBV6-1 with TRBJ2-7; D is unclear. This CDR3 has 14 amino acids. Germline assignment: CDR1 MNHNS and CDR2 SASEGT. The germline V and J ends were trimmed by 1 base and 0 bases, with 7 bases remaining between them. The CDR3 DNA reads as TGTGCCAGCAGTGAAGATCCGGGCTCCTACGAGCAGTACTTC. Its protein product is CASSEDPGSYEQYF.

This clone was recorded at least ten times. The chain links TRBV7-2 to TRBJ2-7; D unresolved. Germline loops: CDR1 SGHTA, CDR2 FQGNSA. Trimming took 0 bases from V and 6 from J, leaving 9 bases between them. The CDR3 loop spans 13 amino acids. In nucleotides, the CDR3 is TGTGCCAGCAGCTTAGCCCGAGGATCCGAGCAGTACTTC. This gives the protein CASSLARGSEQYF.